These 20 T cell receptor beta chains were sequenced from one sample in a study of metastatic and nonmetastatic thyroid tumors. All patients were untreated before thyroid surgery. With MiXCR, TCRdb reprocessed the PCR reads. This table has roughly 30,000 clones, almost 30% appearing once. Source material: blood. The receptors shown here come from a female donor with papillary thyroid cancer or a benign thyroid nodule (not recorded which). Some clones in this sample may be carry-over from other donors' samples.

This clone was found many times. The rearrangement links TRBV11-1 to TRBJ2-3; D perhaps matches TRBD1 (5 bases). The CDR3 has 16 amino acids. Trimming left V 1 base short and J 4 bases short, with 15 bases between. Germline V lookup: CDR1 SGHAT, CDR2 FQDESV (reference sequence). Here the CDR3 DNA reads TGTGCCAGCAGCTTAGAGGCAGGGTGGTATGCAGATACGCAGTATTTT. Its translation is CASSLEAGWYADTQYF.

In this sample, this clone turned up many times. The chain carries TRBV30 and TRBJ1-6, with 8 bases lining up with TRBD1. V trimming: 5 bases; J trimming: 11 bases; junction bases outside the gene matches: 5. This CDR3 comprises 12 residues. Germline lookup yields CDR1 GTSNPN and CDR2 SVGIG (reference sequence). CDR3 nucleotide sequence: TGTGCCTGGGGGGGACAGGCAGCACCCCTCCACTTT. This encodes CAWGGQAAPLHF.

By sample fraction, this clone is medium-sized. The chain is built from TRBV9 and TRBJ1-1; D ambiguous. The CDR3 length is 13 residues. CDR1 is SGDLS and CDR2 is YYNGEE in the germline V gene. The V end was cut by 0 bases, the J end by 5 bases, with 8 bases between. CDR3 bases: TGTGCCAGCAGCGTAGAAGGTAAAACTGAAGCTTTCTTT. Protein: CASSVEGKTEAFF.

A few counts support this clone. The chain uses TRBV5-1 and TRBJ2-2, with 10 bases aligning to TRBD1. V shed 4 bases, J shed 9 bases, and the junction held 9 bases outside the gene matches. Germline lookup yields CDR1 SGHRS and CDR2 YFSETQ. This CDR3 has 15 residues. The CDR3, as DNA: TGCGCCAGCAGCCTCGGGACAGGGGAACCCTGGGAGCTGTTTTTT. This codes for CASSLGTGEPWELFF.

This rearrangement joins TRBV6-1 to TRBJ2-5; TRBD2 matches 11 bases. Germline V gene sequence: CDR1 MNHNS, CDR2 SASEGT. The CDR3 covers 15 residues. V trimming: 5 bases; J trimming: 4 bases; junction bases outside the gene matches: 6. CDR3 bases: TGTGCCAGCAGTTTCCTCGGGACTAGCGGAGAGACCCAGTACTTC. Amino acids: CASSFLGTSGETQYF.

This clone was counted between two and nine times. The chain has TRBV12-5 and TRBJ1-1, with D tentatively TRBD1 (5 bases). The CDR3 consists of 18 residues. Germline V gene data show CDR1 as LGHNT and CDR2 as FRNRAP. V dropped 0 bases and J dropped 2 bases, with 19 bases sitting between them. CDR3: CASGLVRGRIQGNTEAFF. Here the CDR3 DNA reads TGTGCTAGTGGTTTGGTAAGAGGTAGGATCCAGGGTAACACTGAAGCTTTCTTT.

The rearrangement links TRBV19 to TRBJ2-7; TRBD2 might be the D (5 bases). Trimming stripped 3 bases from V and 5 bases from J, with 14 bases between. CDR1 and CDR2 from the germline V gene are LNHDA and SQIVND (reference sequence). There are 14 residues in the CDR3. The chain's CDR3 is CASSMDSPDDEQYF. The CDR3 DNA sequence: TGTGCCAGTAGTATGGACTCCCCAGACGACGAGCAGTACTTC. The full variable domain, in which reference TRBV19 and TRBJ2-7 provide the parts outside the CDR3, is DGGITQSPKYLFRKEGQNVTLSCEQNLNHDAMYWYRQDPGQGLRLIYYSQIVNDFQKGDIAEGYSVSREKKESFPLTVTSAQKNPTAFYLCASSMDSPDDEQYFGPGTRLTVT.

The DNA for the CDR3 is TGCGCCAGCAGCTTGGGACGAGGCGATGAGCAGTTCTTC. Translated: CASSLGRGDEQFF. The chain carries TRBV5-1 and TRBJ2-1; no definite D call. The germline V and J ends were trimmed by 0 bases and 8 bases, with 9 bases remaining between them. Germline loops: CDR1 SGHRS, CDR2 YFSETQ. CDR3 length equals 13 residues.

This clone was seen more than once but under ten times. The CDR3, as DNA: TGTGCCAGCAGGACCGACGGATCCAAGACCTTCAACACCGGGGAGCTGTTTTTT. Its protein product is CASRTDGSKTFNTGELFF. The rearrangement links TRBV28 to TRBJ2-2; D ambiguous. V shed 6 bases and J shed 2 bases, with 22 bases lying between them. The CDR3 extends over 18 amino acids. Germline V lookup: CDR1 MDHEN, CDR2 SYDVKM.

The chain uses TRBV5-5 and TRBJ1-2; D remains unclear. The CDR3 runs 15 residues. The V gene's germline CDR1 is SGHKS and CDR2 YYEKEE (reference sequence). V was trimmed by 4 bases and J by 4 bases, leaving 17 bases between them. The CDR3 reads CASSRGQDLPYGYTF. CDR3 nucleotides: TGTGCCAGCAGCCGCGGTCAGGACCTCCCCTATGGCTACACCTTC.

The chain combines TRBV20-1 with TRBJ1-5, with 11 nucleotides matching TRBD1. The CDR3 totals 16 residues. The germline gives CDR1 DFQATT, CDR2 SNEGSKA (reference sequence). With V trimmed by 2 bases and J by 3 bases, 6 bases remained unmatched. The CDR3 is CSARTGTGGDNQPQHF. Here the CDR3 DNA reads TGCAGTGCTAGAACCGGGACAGGGGGAGACAATCAGCCCCAGCATTTT.

V gene TRBV7-2 combines with J gene TRBJ2-1; D remains unclear. Germline loops: CDR1 SGHTA, CDR2 FQGNSA. Between the trimmed V and J ends, which lost 0 bases and 10 bases, there was a span of 16 bases. This CDR3 contains 15 residues. DNA for the CDR3: TGTGCCAGCAGCTTAGCCTACACCGGGTGTTCGGAGCAGTTCTTC. This gives the protein CASSLAYTGCSEQFF.

This clone has a handful of counts. Additional DNA sequences in this sample encode the identical CDR3. The chain couples TRBV6-1 to TRBJ1-2; D not resolved. CDR1 MNHNS and CDR2 SASEGT come from the germline V gene. V was trimmed by 0 bases and J by 0 bases, leaving 5 bases between them. This CDR3 is built from 14 residues. CDR3 loop: CASSEAWSNYGYTF. The CDR3 bases are TGTGCCAGCAGTGAAGCTTGGTCTAACTATGGCTACACCTTC.

In this sample, this clone turned up a few times. The gene calls are TRBV24-1 and TRBJ2-5; D not resolved. With 1 base removed from V and 3 bases from J, the gap between germline ends came to 11 bases. The CDR3 length is 15 residues. Germline CDR1 and CDR2: KGHDR and SFDVKD. This chain's CDR3 is CATSDFEGREETQYF. Here the CDR3 DNA reads TGTGCCACCAGTGATTTTGAAGGGCGCGAAGAGACCCAGTACTTC.

The CDR3 protein is CASSLGPPALAQQFF. CDR3 sequence (DNA): TGTGCCAGCAGCTTAGGCCCGCCCGCACTAGCCCAGCAGTTCTTC. The chain is built from TRBV11-2 and TRBJ2-1; perhaps TRBD2 as D (6 bases). Trimming took 1 base from V and 11 from J, leaving 18 bases between them. This CDR3 spans 15 amino acids. Germline V gives CDR1 SGHAT, CDR2 FQNNGV.

This clone was picked up a small number of times. The rearrangement links TRBV12-3 or TRBV12-4 to TRBJ2-1; D uncertain. This CDR3 spans 12 amino acids. V lost 8 bases, J lost 5 bases, and 10 bases lay in between. The CDR3 DNA reads as TGTGCCAGCCGGTATAGCAACAATGAGCAGTTCTTC. Protein sequence: CASRYSNNEQFF.

The chain carries TRBV20-1 and TRBJ1-2; D remains ambiguous. CDR3 length: 14 residues. With 0 bases removed from V and 4 bases from J, the gap between germline ends came to 12 bases. Germline V gives CDR1 DFQATT, CDR2 SNEGSKA (reference sequence). Written as DNA, the CDR3 is TGCAGTGCTAGAGAGCACAGCCTGGGCTATGGCTACACCTTC. Its protein is CSAREHSLGYGYTF.

V is TRBV20-1 and J is TRBJ2-7, with 8 bases that match TRBD1. CDR3 size: 15 residues. Per the germline V gene, CDR1 is DFQATT and CDR2 is SNEGSKA (reference sequence). After removal of 5 bases from V and 0 bases from J, the junction contained 9 bases not matched to a gene. CDR3 sequence (DNA): TGCAGTGCTGTTAGCCGGGACAGGTACTCCTACGAGCAGTACTTC. Translating it yields CSAVSRDRYSYEQYF.

J is TRBJ2-7 and V is TRBV6-1; D gene unclear. V gave up 1 base and J gave up 2 bases, with 9 bases separating them. This CDR3 spans 14 amino acids. Looked up from germline, CDR1 is MNHNS and CDR2 is SASEGT. Here the CDR3 DNA reads TGTGCCAGCAGTGAAGGGCAGACCCCCTACGAGCAGTACTTC. Protein sequence: CASSEGQTPYEQYF.

V and J are TRBV20-1 and TRBJ2-7; D gene unclear. CDR1 is DFQATT and CDR2 is SNEGSKA in the germline V gene (reference sequence). Trimming took 4 bases from V and 2 from J, leaving 15 bases between them. This CDR3 contains 14 residues. CDR3 amino acids: CSAIDVVNAYEQYF. Written as DNA, the CDR3 is TGCAGTGCTATTGACGTCGTCAACGCCTACGAGCAGTACTTC.